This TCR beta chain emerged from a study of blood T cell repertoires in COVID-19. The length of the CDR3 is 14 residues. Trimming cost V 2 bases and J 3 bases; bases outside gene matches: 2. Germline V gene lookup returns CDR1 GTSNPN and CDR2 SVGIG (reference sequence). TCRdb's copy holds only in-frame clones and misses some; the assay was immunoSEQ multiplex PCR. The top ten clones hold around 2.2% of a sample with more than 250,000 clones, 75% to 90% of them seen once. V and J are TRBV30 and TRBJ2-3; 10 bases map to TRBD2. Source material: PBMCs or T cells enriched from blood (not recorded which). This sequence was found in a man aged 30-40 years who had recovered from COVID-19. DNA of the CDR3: TGTGCCTGGAGTCAGCGGGGGGGGACAGATACGCAGTATTTT. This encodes CAWSQRGGTDTQYF. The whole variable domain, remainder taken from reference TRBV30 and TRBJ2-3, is SQTIHQWPATLVQPVGSPLSLECTVEGTSNPNLYWYRQAAGRGLQLLFYSVGIGQISSEVPQNLSASRPQDRQFILSSKKLLLSDSGFYLCAWSQRGGTDTQYFGPGTRLTVL.